This record looks at one T cell receptor (beta chain) sequence and its context. What it binds is not known. This record comes from a study of beta chain features in type 1 diabetes. The whole isolated RNA underwent reverse transcription, so sequencing captured expressed TCRB transcripts. Clones were read by immunoSEQ multiplex PCR, and TCRdb kept only the in-frame ones, dropping some. There are almost 350,000 clones in the sample; around 9.3% occur only once, and roughly 1% lies in the top ten. Whole-study results and caveats: VDJ junctions from patients with type 1 diabetes contained fewer insertions and more deletions. Among patients with Type 1 diabetes, TCRB CDR3s were moderately but significantly shorter in every one of the four CD4+ subsets. Short templates might get an advantage during PCR, and this would be equal in patients and controls.

V lost 6 bases, J lost 1 base, and 12 bases lay in between. The CDR3 covers 14 residues. The germline CDR1 and CDR2 sequences are ENHRY and SYGVKD. A sort by CD45RO/CCR7/CD25/CD127/CD95/CD27 yielded CD4+ naive, central memory, regulatory and stem cell-like memory cells. The rearrangement joins TRBV10-3 to TRBJ1-1, with D uncertain. What was sequenced was central memory CD4+ T cells from blood. The sequence was collected from a man aged 25-45 years with type 1 diabetes. CDR3 nucleotide sequence: TGTGCCATCAGCGTGGACGGAGCGAACACTGAAGCTTTCTTT. It yields the protein CAISVDGANTEAFF.